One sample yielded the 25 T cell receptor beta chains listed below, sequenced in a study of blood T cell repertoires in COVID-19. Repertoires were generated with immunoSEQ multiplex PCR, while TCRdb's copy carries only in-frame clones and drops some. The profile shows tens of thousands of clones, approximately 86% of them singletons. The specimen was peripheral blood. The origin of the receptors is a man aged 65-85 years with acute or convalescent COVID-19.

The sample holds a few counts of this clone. The CDR3: CASSTRGIVAFF. CDR3 in DNA: TGTGCCAGTAGTACCCGGGGGATCGTCGCTTTCTTT. This sequence joins TRBV19 and TRBJ1-1; D may be TRBD1 (5 bases). This CDR3 has 12 residues. V lost 4 bases and J lost 11, with 14 bases in between. Germline loops: CDR1 LNHDA, CDR2 SQIVND (reference sequence).

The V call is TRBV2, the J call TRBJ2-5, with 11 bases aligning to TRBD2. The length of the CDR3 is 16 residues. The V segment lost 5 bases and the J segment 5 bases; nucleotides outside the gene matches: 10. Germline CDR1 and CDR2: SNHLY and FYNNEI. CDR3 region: CASSQYPSGGRETQYF. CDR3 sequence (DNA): TGTGCCAGCAGTCAATATCCTAGCGGGGGGCGGGAGACCCAGTACTTC. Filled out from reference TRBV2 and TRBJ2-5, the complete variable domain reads EPEVTQTPSHQVTQMGQEVILRCVPISNHLYFYWYRQILGQKVEFLVSFYNNEISEKSEIFDDQFSVERPDGSNFTLKIRSTKLEDSAMYFCASSQYPSGGRETQYFGPGTRLLVL.

CDR3 DNA: TGTGCCTGGAGTGTACGTCTAGCGGGTACAGATACGCAGTATTTT. Protein sequence: CAWSVRLAGTDTQYF. The chain joins TRBV30 to TRBJ2-3; TRBD2 matches at 8 bases. Germline-derived CDR1 and CDR2 are GTSNPN and SVGIG (reference sequence). The CDR3 sequence is 15 residues long. The ends lost 0 bases at V and 3 bases at J; junction bases unmatched: 5.

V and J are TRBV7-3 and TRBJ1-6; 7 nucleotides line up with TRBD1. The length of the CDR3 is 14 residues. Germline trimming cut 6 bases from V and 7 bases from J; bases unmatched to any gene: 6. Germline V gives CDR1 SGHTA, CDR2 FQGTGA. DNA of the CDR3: TGTGCCAGCAGAGACCGGGACAGAAATTCACCCCTCCACTTT. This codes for CASRDRDRNSPLHF.

The CDR3 is CASSSPGTGIETQYF. CDR3 DNA sequence: TGCGCCAGCTCCTCACCCGGGACAGGGATAGAGACCCAGTACTTC. This chain connects TRBV5-1 to TRBJ2-5, with 9 nucleotides matching TRBD1. With V trimmed by 7 bases and J by 4 bases, 11 bases remained unmatched. Germline V lookup: CDR1 SGHRS, CDR2 YFSETQ. The CDR3 length is 15 residues.

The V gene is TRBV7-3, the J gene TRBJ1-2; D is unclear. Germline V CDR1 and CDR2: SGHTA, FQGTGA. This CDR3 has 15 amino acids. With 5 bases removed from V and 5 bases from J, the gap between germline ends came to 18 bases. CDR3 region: CASSPGGSAFYGYTF. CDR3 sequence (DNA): TGTGCCAGCAGCCCCGGTGGGAGTGCCTTTTATGGCTACACCTTC.

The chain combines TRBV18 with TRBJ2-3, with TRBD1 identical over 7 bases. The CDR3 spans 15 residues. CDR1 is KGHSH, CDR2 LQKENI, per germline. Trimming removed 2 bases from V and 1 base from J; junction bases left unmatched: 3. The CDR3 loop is CASSPNGQGTDTQYF. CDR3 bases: TGTGCCAGCTCACCAAATGGACAGGGCACAGATACGCAGTATTTT.

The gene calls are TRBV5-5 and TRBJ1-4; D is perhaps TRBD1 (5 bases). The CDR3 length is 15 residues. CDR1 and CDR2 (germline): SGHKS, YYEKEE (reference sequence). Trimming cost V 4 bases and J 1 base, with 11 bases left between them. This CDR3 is CASSPQGITNEKLFF. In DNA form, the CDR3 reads TGTGCCAGCAGCCCCCAGGGTATAACTAATGAAAAACTGTTTTTT.

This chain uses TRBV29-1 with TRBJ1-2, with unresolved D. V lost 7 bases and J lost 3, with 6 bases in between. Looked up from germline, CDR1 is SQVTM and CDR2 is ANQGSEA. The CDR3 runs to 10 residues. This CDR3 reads CSAGDYGYTF. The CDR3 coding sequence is TGCAGCGCCGGGGACTATGGCTACACCTTC.

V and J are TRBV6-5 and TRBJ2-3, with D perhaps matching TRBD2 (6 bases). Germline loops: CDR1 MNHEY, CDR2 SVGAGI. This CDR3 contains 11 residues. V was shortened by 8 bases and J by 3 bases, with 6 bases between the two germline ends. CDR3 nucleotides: TGTGCCAGCCGGGAGACAGATACGCAGTATTTT. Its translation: CASRETDTQYF.

Written as DNA, the CDR3 is TGCGCCAGCAGCCAACCCCGTTCCTACGAGCAGTACTTC. Protein product: CASSQPRSYEQYF. The chain carries TRBV4-1 and TRBJ2-7; D is unresolved. The V gene lost 2 bases and the J gene lost 1 base, with 6 bases spanning the gap. The CDR3 extends over 13 amino acids. The germline V gene encodes CDR1 MGHRA and CDR2 YSYEKL.

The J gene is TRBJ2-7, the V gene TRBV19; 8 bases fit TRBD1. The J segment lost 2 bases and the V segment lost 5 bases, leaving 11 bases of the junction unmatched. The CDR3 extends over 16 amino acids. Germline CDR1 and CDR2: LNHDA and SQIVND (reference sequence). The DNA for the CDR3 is TGTGCCAGTAGTGCCATTCGACAGGGGCCGCCCTACGAGCAGTACTTC. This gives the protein CASSAIRQGPPYEQYF. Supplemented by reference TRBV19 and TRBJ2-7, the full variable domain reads DGGITQSPKYLFRKEGQNVTLSCEQNLNHDAMYWYRQDPGQGLRLIYYSQIVNDFQKGDIAEGYSVSREKKESFPLTVTSAQKNPTAFYLCASSAIRQGPPYEQYFGPGTRLTVT.

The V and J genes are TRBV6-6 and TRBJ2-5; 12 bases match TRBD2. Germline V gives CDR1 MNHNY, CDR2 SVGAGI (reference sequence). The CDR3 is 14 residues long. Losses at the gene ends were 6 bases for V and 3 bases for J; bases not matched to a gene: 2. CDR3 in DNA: TGTGCCAGCAGCCGACTAGCGGGGGAAGAGACCCAGTACTTC. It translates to CASSRLAGEETQYF.

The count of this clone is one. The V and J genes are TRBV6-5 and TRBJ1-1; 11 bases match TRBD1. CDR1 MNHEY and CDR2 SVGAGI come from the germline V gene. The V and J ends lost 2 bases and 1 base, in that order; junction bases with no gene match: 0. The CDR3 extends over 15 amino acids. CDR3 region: CASSYGTGGNTEAFF. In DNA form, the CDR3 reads TGTGCCAGCAGTTACGGGACAGGGGGGAACACTGAAGCTTTCTTT.

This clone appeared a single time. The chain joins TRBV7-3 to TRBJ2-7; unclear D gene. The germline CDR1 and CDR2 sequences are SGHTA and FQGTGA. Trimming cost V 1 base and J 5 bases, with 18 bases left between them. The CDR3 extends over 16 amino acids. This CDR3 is CASSLNAKPNFDEQYF. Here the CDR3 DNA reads TGTGCCAGCAGCTTAAACGCAAAACCTAACTTCGACGAGCAGTACTTC.

CDR3 protein: CASRGGGGTGELFF. DNA of the CDR3: TGTGCCAGCAGGGGCGGGGGGGGGACCGGGGAGCTGTTTTTT. V gene TRBV2 combines with J gene TRBJ2-2; 9 bases map to TRBD2. From germline, CDR1 is SNHLY and CDR2 FYNNEI. V lost 6 bases, J lost 5 bases, and 4 bases stayed unmatched. This CDR3 has 14 amino acids. The variable domain in full, with the rest retrieved from reference TRBV2 and TRBJ2-2, is EPEVTQTPSHQVTQMGQEVILRCVPISNHLYFYWYRQILGQKVEFLVSFYNNEISEKSEIFDDQFSVERPDGSNFTLKIRSTKLEDSAMYFCASRGGGGTGELFFGEGSRLTVL.

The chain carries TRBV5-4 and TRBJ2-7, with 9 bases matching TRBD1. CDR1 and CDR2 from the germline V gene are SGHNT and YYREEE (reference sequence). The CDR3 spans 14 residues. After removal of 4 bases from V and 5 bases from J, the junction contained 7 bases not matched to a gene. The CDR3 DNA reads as TGTGCCAGCAGCCCCTGGACAGGGGTCCACGAGCAGTACTTC. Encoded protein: CASSPWTGVHEQYF.

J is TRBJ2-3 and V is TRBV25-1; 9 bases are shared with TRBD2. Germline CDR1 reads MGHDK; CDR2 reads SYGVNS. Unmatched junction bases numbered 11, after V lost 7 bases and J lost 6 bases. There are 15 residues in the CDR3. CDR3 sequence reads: CASNLAGVSRDTQYF. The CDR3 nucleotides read TGTGCCAGCAACTTAGCGGGAGTTTCTCGTGATACGCAGTATTTT. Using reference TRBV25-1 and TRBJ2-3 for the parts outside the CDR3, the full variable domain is EADIYQTPRYLVIGTGKKITLECSQTMGHDKMYWYQQDPGMELHLIHYSYGVNSTEKGDLSSESTVSRIRTEHFPLTLESARPSHTSQYLCASNLAGVSRDTQYFGPGTRLTVL.

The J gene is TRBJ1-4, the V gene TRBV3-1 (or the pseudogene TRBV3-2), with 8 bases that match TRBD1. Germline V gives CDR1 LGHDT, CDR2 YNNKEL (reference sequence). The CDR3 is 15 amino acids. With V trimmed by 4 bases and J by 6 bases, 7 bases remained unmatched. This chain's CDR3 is CASSLPGQVYEKLFF. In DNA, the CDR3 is TGTGCCAGCAGCCTTCCGGGACAGGTCTATGAAAAACTGTTTTTT.

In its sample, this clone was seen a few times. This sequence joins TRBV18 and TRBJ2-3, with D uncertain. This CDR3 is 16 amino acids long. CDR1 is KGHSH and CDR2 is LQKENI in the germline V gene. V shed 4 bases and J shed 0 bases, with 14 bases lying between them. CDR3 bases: TGTGCCAGCTCACTTCAACCTACGACAAGCACAGATACGCAGTATTTT. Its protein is CASSLQPTTSTDTQYF.

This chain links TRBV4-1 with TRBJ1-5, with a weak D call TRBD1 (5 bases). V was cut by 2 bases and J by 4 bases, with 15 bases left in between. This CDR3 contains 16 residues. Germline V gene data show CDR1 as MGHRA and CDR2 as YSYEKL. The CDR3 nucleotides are TGCGCCAGCAGCCAACAGGGCCTGCCGAGTAATCAGCCCCAGCATTTT. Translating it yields CASSQQGLPSNQPQHF.

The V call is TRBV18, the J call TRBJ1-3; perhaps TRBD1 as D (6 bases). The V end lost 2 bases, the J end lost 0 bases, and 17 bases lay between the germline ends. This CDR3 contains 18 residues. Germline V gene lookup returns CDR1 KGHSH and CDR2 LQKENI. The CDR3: CASSPIWDTNYSGNTIYF. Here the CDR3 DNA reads TGTGCCAGCTCACCAATTTGGGACACCAACTACTCTGGAAACACCATATATTTT.

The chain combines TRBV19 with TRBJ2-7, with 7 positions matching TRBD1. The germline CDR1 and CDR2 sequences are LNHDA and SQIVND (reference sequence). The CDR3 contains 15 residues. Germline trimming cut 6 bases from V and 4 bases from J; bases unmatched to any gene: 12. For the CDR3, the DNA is TGTGCCAGTAGGAGTAGAGCAAGGGGGCCTTACGAGCAGTACTTC. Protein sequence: CASRSRARGPYEQYF.

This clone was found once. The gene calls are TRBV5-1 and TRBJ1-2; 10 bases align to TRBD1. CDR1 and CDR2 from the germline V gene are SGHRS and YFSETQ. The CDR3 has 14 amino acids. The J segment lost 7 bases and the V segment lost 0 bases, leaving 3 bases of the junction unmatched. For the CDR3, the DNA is TGCGCCAGCAGCTTGGGGACAGGGGGACTTGGCTACACCTTC. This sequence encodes CASSLGTGGLGYTF.

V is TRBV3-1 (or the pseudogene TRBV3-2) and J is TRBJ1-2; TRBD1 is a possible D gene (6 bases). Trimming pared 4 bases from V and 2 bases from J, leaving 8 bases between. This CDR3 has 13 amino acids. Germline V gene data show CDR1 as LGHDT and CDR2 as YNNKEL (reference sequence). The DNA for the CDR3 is TGTGCCAGCAGCCCCGGACAGAACTATGGCTACACCTTC. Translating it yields CASSPGQNYGYTF.